Described below is a single T cell receptor beta chain sequence and its context. No antigen is known for it. Repertoires were generated with immunoSEQ multiplex PCR, while TCRdb's copy carries only in-frame clones and drops some. Seen here are more than 140,000 clones, roughly 88% observed once, and the top ten hold around 2%. The entry originates in a study of T cell responses to AZD1222 COVID-19 vaccine. The wider study: It was second doses at about 4 or about 12 weeks that were pooled. Findings of the study overall: Baseline serostatus was positive in only a handful of AZD1222 recipients. In a largely white British group with more females than males, clonal diversity was possibly underestimated. Regions left unmutated in variants are reportedly the target of nearly half of spike-specific TCRs.

V lost 5 bases, J lost 6 bases, and 6 bases stayed unmatched. Germline loops: CDR1 PRHDT, CDR2 FYEKMQ (reference sequence). The CDR3 contains 14 residues. This sequence joins TRBV13 and TRBJ1-5; 8 nucleotides match TRBD1. The sequencing here drew on peripheral blood, taken on day 0 of AZD1222 vaccination. This TCR derives from an adult in good health. DNA of the CDR3: TGTGCCAGCAGCCCAGGACAGGGCGGTCAGCCCCAGCATTTT. Its protein product is CASSPGQGGQPQHF.